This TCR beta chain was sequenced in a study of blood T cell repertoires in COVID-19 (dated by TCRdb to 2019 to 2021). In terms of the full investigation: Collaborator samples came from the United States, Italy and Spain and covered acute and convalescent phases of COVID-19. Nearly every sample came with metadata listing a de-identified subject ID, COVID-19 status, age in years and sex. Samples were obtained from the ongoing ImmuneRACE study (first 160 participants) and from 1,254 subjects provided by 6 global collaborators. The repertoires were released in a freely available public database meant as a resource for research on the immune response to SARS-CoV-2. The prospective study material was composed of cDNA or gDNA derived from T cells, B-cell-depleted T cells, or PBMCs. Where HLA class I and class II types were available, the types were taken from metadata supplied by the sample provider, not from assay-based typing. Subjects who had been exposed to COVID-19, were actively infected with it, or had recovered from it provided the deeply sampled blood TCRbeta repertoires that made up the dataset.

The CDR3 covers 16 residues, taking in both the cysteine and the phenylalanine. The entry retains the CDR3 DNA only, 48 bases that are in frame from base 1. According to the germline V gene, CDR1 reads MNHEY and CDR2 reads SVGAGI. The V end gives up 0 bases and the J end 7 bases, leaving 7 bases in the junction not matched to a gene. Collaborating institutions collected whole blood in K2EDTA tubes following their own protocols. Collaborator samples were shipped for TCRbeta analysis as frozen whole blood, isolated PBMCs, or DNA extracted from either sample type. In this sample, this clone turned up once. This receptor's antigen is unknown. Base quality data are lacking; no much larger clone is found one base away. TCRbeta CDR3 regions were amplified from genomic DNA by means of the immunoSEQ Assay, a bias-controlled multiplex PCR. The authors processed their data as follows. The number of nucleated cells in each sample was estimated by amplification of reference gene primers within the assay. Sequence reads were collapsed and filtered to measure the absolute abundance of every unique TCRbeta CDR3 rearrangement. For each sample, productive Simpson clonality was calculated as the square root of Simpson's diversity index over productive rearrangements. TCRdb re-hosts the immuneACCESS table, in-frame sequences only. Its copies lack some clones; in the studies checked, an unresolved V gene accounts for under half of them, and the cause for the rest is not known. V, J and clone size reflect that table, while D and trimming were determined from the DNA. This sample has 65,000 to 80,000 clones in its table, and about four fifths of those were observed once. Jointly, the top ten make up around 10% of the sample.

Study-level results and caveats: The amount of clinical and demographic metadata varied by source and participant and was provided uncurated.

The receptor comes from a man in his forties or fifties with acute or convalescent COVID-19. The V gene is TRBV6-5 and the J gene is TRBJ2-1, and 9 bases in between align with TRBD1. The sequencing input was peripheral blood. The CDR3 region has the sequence CASSYSRDRAPNEQFF. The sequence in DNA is TGTGCCAGCAGTTACTCCCGGGACAGGGCCCCGAATGAGCAGTTCTTC.